One sample yielded the 24 T cell receptor beta chains listed below, sequenced in a study of cytomegalovirus exposure and HLA in healthy donors. 60 Vbeta and 13 Jbeta primers were used in PCR. Method: immunoSEQ multiplex PCR; TCRdb's copy keeps in-frame clones and lacks some. The sample has some 72,000 clones. Material: PBMCs. These receptors all stem from a man aged 35 to 55 in good health and CMV-seronegative.

The chain employs TRBV19 and TRBJ2-3, with a possible D match to TRBD2 (6 bases). This CDR3 contains 16 residues. V was shortened by 5 bases and J by 4 bases, with 19 bases between the two germline ends. The germline V gene encodes CDR1 LNHDA and CDR2 SQIVND (reference sequence). The DNA of the CDR3 is TGTGCCAGTAGTGCATCTTTCGGGAGTACGGCAGATACGCAGTATTTT. The encoded protein is CASSASFGSTADTQYF.

As regards this clone: Germline is not matched at one junction end, which may reflect a read error. V and J are TRBV29-1 and TRBJ2-3; 7 positions match TRBD1. The CDR3 contains 13 residues. The V gene's germline CDR1 is SQVTM and CDR2 ANQGSEA. CDR3 loop: CSVEGTGTDTQYF. Here the CDR3 DNA reads TGCAGCGTCGAAGGGACAGGCACAGATACGCAGTATTTT.

The J gene is TRBJ1-2, the V gene TRBV4-3, with D maybe TRBD1 (6 bases). The CDR3 has 15 amino acids. Trimming removed 2 bases at V and 4 bases at J, with 14 bases between. Germline V gene lookup returns CDR1 LGHNA and CDR2 YSLEER. The CDR3 here is CASSQNGQGSYGYTF. CDR3 coding DNA: TGCGCCAGCAGCCAAAATGGGCAGGGGAGCTATGGCTACACCTTC.

This chain connects TRBV7-9 to TRBJ1-2, with 7 bases identical to TRBD1. This CDR3 spans 14 amino acids. Germline lookup yields CDR1 SEHNR and CDR2 FQNEAQ (reference sequence). V shed 5 bases, J shed 3 bases, and the junction held 6 bases outside the gene matches. CDR3 coding DNA: TGTGCCAGCAGCCCAAATGACAGGGACTATGGCTACACCTTC. This translates into CASSPNDRDYGYTF.

V gene TRBV18 combines with J gene TRBJ1-4, with TRBD1 matching over 7 bases. Germline V gene data show CDR1 as KGHSH and CDR2 as LQKENI. CDR3 length equals 14 residues. The trim removed 2 bases at V and 7 bases at J, leaving 4 bases unmatched. The chain's CDR3 is CASSPGQGVEKLFF. CDR3 DNA: TGTGCCAGCTCACCAGGGCAGGGGGTTGAAAAACTGTTTTTT. The complete variable domain, with remaining parts taken from reference TRBV18 and TRBJ1-4, reads NAGVMQNPRHLVRRRGQEARLRCSPMKGHSHVYWYRQLPEEGLKFMVYLQKENIIDESGMPKERFSAEFPKEGPSILRIQQVVRGDSAAYFCASSPGQGVEKLFFGSGTQLSVL.

The rearrangement joins TRBV7-9 to TRBJ2-3, with D possibly TRBD2 on 6 matching bases. Germline V gives CDR1 SEHNR, CDR2 FQNEAQ (reference sequence). The CDR3 has 16 residues. V was pared by 4 bases and J by 1 base, with 15 bases between. The CDR3 protein is CASSSTTPGGTDTQYF. The CDR3 nucleotides are TGTGCCAGCAGCTCAACAACCCCGGGGGGCACAGATACGCAGTATTTT.

The chain uses TRBV7-9 and TRBJ2-2; 7 bases are shared with TRBD1. Unmatched junction bases numbered 9, after V lost 5 bases and J lost 3 bases. The CDR3 is 16 amino acids. CDR1 and CDR2 from the germline V gene are SEHNR and FQNEAQ (reference sequence). CDR3 coding DNA: TGTGCCAGCAGCCCACCCGAAAGGGGGCACACCGGGGAGCTGTTTTTT. As protein: CASSPPERGHTGELFF. Filled out from reference TRBV7-9 and TRBJ2-2, the complete variable domain reads DTGVSQNPRHKITKRGQNVTFRCDPISEHNRLYWYRQTLGQGPEFLTYFQNEAQLEKSRLLSDRFSAERPKGSFSTLEIQRTEQGDSAMYLCASSPPERGHTGELFFGEGSRLTVL.

The chain uses TRBV5-5 and TRBJ1-5; TRBD1 might be the D (5 bases). V lost 3 bases to trimming and J lost 7 bases, with 14 bases between them. Germline CDR1 is SGHKS and CDR2 is YYEKEE (reference sequence). The CDR3 sequence is 14 residues long. CDR3 sequence reads: CASSWDLGQQPQHF. The CDR3, as DNA: TGTGCCAGCAGCTGGGACTTAGGGCAGCAGCCCCAGCATTTT.

The DNA of the CDR3 is TGTGCCAGCAGCCAAGGGACTAGCGGGAGGGGCTACGGCACAGATACGCAGTATTTT. Residues: CASSQGTSGRGYGTDTQYF. The rearrangement joins TRBV14 to TRBJ2-3; TRBD2 matches 15 bases. The CDR3 is 19 residues long. After removal of 1 base from V and 1 base from J, the junction contained 6 bases not matched to a gene. Per the germline V gene, CDR1 is SGHDN and CDR2 is FVKESK.

This rearrangement joins TRBV19 to TRBJ2-5, with 9 positions matching TRBD1. Germline values: CDR1 LNHDA, CDR2 SQIVND (reference sequence). V dropped 7 bases and J dropped 5; count of bases not matched to a gene: 8. This CDR3 has 14 residues. CDR3 coding DNA: TGTGCCAGTACTGACCCGGGACAGGGCGAGACCCAGTACTTC. Protein product: CASTDPGQGETQYF.

The chain joins TRBV30 to TRBJ1-1; 7 bases agree with TRBD1. V lost 2 bases, J lost 4 bases, and 19 bases stayed unmatched. The CDR3 runs 18 residues. CDR1 is GTSNPN, CDR2 SVGIG, per germline (reference sequence). The CDR3 is CAWSSGLVAGGWSTEAFF. CDR3 DNA sequence: TGTGCCTGGAGTAGCGGACTGGTGGCAGGGGGATGGAGCACTGAAGCTTTCTTT.

The chain recombines TRBV5-6 with TRBJ1-6; TRBD1 aligns across 7 bases. The V segment lost 3 bases and the J segment 6 bases; nucleotides outside the gene matches: 9. The CDR3 covers 16 residues. From germline, CDR1 is SGHDT and CDR2 YYEEEE. The CDR3 loop is CASSSGQWDRNSPLHF. In DNA, the CDR3 is TGTGCCAGCAGCTCGGGACAGTGGGACCGTAATTCACCCCTCCACTTT.

The gene calls are TRBV28 and TRBJ1-5; no firm D call. The germline V gene encodes CDR1 MDHEN and CDR2 SYDVKM. Trimming left V 2 bases short and J 2 bases short, with 16 bases between. The CDR3 loop spans 17 amino acids. The CDR3: CASSLPPVGIGNQPQHF. The CDR3 nucleotides read TGTGCCAGCAGTTTACCCCCAGTCGGGATCGGCAATCAGCCCCAGCATTTT.

The rearrangement links TRBV5-1 to TRBJ2-2; no clear D. Germline CDR1 and CDR2: SGHRS and YFSETQ. V was clipped by 7 bases and J by 0 bases, with 10 bases between them. The CDR3 has 14 amino acids. The CDR3 loop is CASVEVANTGELFF. The DNA of the CDR3 is TGCGCCAGCGTCGAGGTCGCGAACACCGGGGAGCTGTTTTTT.

J is TRBJ1-5 and V is TRBV2; a possible D gene is TRBD1 (6 bases). This CDR3 contains 17 residues. Trimming cost V 5 bases and J 2 bases, with 19 bases left between them. CDR1 is SNHLY, CDR2 FYNNEI, per germline. The CDR3 spells CASSYGTGSGRNQPQHF. CDR3 sequence (DNA): TGTGCCAGCAGTTACGGCACAGGGTCAGGTCGCAATCAGCCCCAGCATTTT.

The V and J genes are TRBV2 and TRBJ2-1; weak D call: TRBD2 (6 bases). V was shortened by 2 bases and J by 2 bases, with 10 bases between the two germline ends. Germline CDR1 is SNHLY and CDR2 is FYNNEI. The CDR3 sequence is 15 residues long. This CDR3 is CASSELGGTYNEQFF. The DNA of the CDR3 is TGTGCCAGCAGTGAACTTGGCGGGACCTACAATGAGCAGTTCTTC.

This chain connects TRBV4-3 to TRBJ2-3; no firm D call. The CDR3 is 15 amino acids. The germline V gene encodes CDR1 LGHNA and CDR2 YSLEER. V dropped 1 base and J dropped 6 bases, with 14 bases sitting between them. The CDR3 DNA reads TGCGCCAGCAGCCAAGTCCTGATTGAGATGGATACGCAGTATTTT. The encoded protein is CASSQVLIEMDTQYF.

The chain links TRBV10-1 to TRBJ2-1; maybe TRBD2 (6 bases). Trimming stripped 5 bases from V and 10 bases from J, with 18 bases between. This CDR3 spans 14 amino acids. Germline loops: CDR1 WNHNN, CDR2 SYGVQD (reference sequence). This CDR3 is CASSPTRGGGEQFF. DNA for the CDR3: TGCGCCAGCAGTCCAACCCGTGGGGGAGGCGAGCAGTTCTTC.

This chain uses TRBV12-5 with TRBJ2-7; 7 positions match TRBD1. Germline V CDR1 and CDR2: LGHNT, FRNRAP. The length of the CDR3 is 14 residues. V was clipped by 1 base and J by 6 bases; unmatched bases: 6. The CDR3 nucleotides read TGTGCTAGTGGTTTGGGGACAGGCCTCGGCGAGCAGTACTTC. Encoded protein: CASGLGTGLGEQYF. Together with reference TRBV12-5 and TRBJ2-7, the CDR3 gives the full variable domain: DARVTQTPRHKVTEMGQEVTMRCQPILGHNTVFWYRQTMMQGLELLAYFRNRAPLDDSGMPKDRFSAEMPDATLATLKIQPSEPRDSAVYFCASGLGTGLGEQYFGPGTRLTVT.

The chain couples TRBV11-2 to TRBJ1-2; 12 bases fit TRBD1. Germline CDR1 SGHAT, CDR2 FQNNGV. V dropped 5 bases and J dropped 8; count of bases not matched to a gene: 6. CDR3 size: 14 residues. DNA of the CDR3: TGTGCCAGCAGCCGGGACAGGGGGCTGGAAGGCTACACCTTC. This translates into CASSRDRGLEGYTF.

This sequence joins TRBV11-2 and TRBJ1-3, with TRBD1 as a possible D gene (5 bases). CDR1 and CDR2 from the germline V gene are SGHAT and FQNNGV. The CDR3 has 15 amino acids. Deletions cut 5 bases from V and 2 bases from J, with 13 bases between. The CDR3 bases are TGTGCCAGCAGCCCTCACGCGGGGGCTGGAAACACCATATATTTT. As protein: CASSPHAGAGNTIYF.

The rearrangement joins TRBV19 to TRBJ1-3; no clear D gene. The CDR3 runs to 16 residues. Trimming removed 1 base at V and 0 bases at J, with 10 bases between. CDR1 and CDR2 from the germline V gene are LNHDA and SQIVND (reference sequence). CDR3 amino acids: CASSIADSSSGNTIYF. The CDR3 DNA sequence: TGTGCCAGTAGTATAGCTGACTCAAGCTCTGGAAACACCATATATTTT.

The rearrangement uses TRBV10-3 and TRBJ2-5, with 10 bases matching TRBD1. Germline CDR1 is ENHRY and CDR2 is SYGVKD. V shed 2 bases and J 5 bases; nucleotides not matched to a gene: 8. The length of the CDR3 is 16 residues. CDR3 bases: TGTGCCATCAGTGAGGGGGACAGGGGCTTCGATGAGACCCAGTACTTC. This encodes CAISEGDRGFDETQYF.

The chain carries TRBV6-6 and TRBJ1-1; 8 bases match TRBD1. CDR1 and CDR2 (germline): MNHNY, SVGAGI (reference sequence). V gave up 7 bases and J gave up 1 base; unmatched junction bases: 8. The length of the CDR3 is 15 residues. This chain's CDR3 is CASTPVGQGNTEAFF. The CDR3 DNA reads as TGTGCCAGCACCCCGGTAGGACAGGGGAACACTGAAGCTTTCTTT.